Sequencing of this T cell receptor (beta chain) was carried out in a study of T cell repertoires in cytomegalovirus infection. For the study at large: Indications came from public TCR beta signatures; they pointed to CMV infection and to a matching HLA type.

Using its own MiXCR run on the reads, TCRdb lists one record per CDR3 protein. The data contain 750,000 to 900,000 distinct CDR3 sequences, roughly 29% of them singletons. Comments on this clonotype: Its antigen is unidentified.

CDR3 length: 14 residues. Looked up from germline, CDR1 is SGHTA and CDR2 is FQGTGA. Trimming cost V 6 bases and J 0 bases, with 9 bases left between them. Sequenced here: cultured CD8+ T cells from PBMCs, sampled from culture after CMV antigen stimulation. This rearrangement joins TRBV7-3 to TRBJ2-1, with no clear D. This receptor was taken from a human donor in good health (CMV status not recorded). Some clones in this sample may be carry-over from other donors' samples. The chain's CDR3 is CASSPSNSYNEQFF. CDR3 DNA sequence: TGTGCCAGCAGTCCGTCCAACTCCTACAATGAGCAGTTCTTC.